This is a list of T cell receptor beta chains from one sample in a study of CD4+ T cells in melanoma. Produced via immunoSEQ multiplex PCR; TCRdb's table is partial and in-frame only. This table has 9,900 or so clones, 50% to 70% appearing once. Sequenced input: cells from a culture (not recorded whether cultured in vitro). The receptors derive from a human donor with melanoma. Each CDR3 is given with its conserved first and last residue. D genes are given only for firm matches. For some rows the clone size is stated as once, few or many, or as a class when expanded; others skip it.

>TRBJ1-2|-|-|TRBV10-3
CAISSKDYGYTF
TGTGCCATCAGTTCGAAGGACTATGGCTACACCTTC
>TRBJ1-2|few|-|TRBV6-1
CASSLQVGGNYGYTF
TGTGCCAGCTCTCTTCAAGTAGGAGGCAACTATGGCTACACCTTC
>TRBJ1-4|-|TRBD1|TRBV18
CASSSTTGLREKLFF
TGTGCCAGCTCATCCACGACAGGGTTGCGTGAAAAACTGTTTTTT
>TRBJ1-4|few|-|TRBV18
CASSSGRLTMELFF
TGTGCCAGCTCGTCGGGCCGACTGACGATGGAACTGTTTTTT
>TRBJ2-7|-|-|TRBV5-4
CASSRDGAGEQYF
TGTGCCAGCAGCCGGGACGGGGCGGGAGAGCAGTACTTC
>TRBJ2-3|once|-|TRBV6-1
CASSEARGPESTDTQYF
TGTGCCAGCAGTGAAGCGCGGGGGCCCGAGTCCACAGATACGCAGTATTTT
>TRBJ1-1|-|-|TRBV18
CASSPGHKANTEAFF
TGTGCCAGCTCACCGGGACATAAAGCCAACACTGAAGCTTTCTTT
>TRBJ2-5|-|TRBD1|TRBV5-1
CASSLEGQGQGTQYF
TGCGCCAGCAGCTTGGAGGGACAGGGCCAGGGGACCCAGTACTTC
>TRBJ1-2|few|-|TRBV9
CASSVDNANYGYTF
TGTGCCAGCAGCGTGGACAATGCTAACTATGGCTACACCTTC
>TRBJ2-2|-|-|TRBV7-3
CASSLAYYGELFF
TGTGCCAGCAGCCTAGCTTATTACGGGGAGCTGTTTTTT
>TRBJ2-1|-|TRBD2|TRBV4-1
CASSPRLAGKYNEQFF
TGCGCCAGCAGCCCCCGACTAGCGGGGAAATACAATGAGCAGTTCTTC
>TRBJ1-2|-|-|TRBV29-1
CSVGPRLVYGYTF
TGCAGCGTCGGCCCACGGCTGGTATATGGCTACACCTTC
>TRBJ1-2|-|TRBD1|TRBV9
CASSSQGAGKDYGYTF
TGTGCCAGCAGCTCCCAGGGGGCAGGGAAAGACTATGGCTACACCTTC
>TRBJ2-2|-|-|TRBV5-1
CASSTKNTGELFF
TGCGCCAGCAGCACCAAGAACACCGGGGAGCTGTTTTTT
>TRBJ2-3|-|TRBD2|TRBV6-1
CASSEAGGFPGGTQYF
TGTGCCAGCAGTGAAGCCGGGGGATTTCCGGGGGGGACGCAGTATTTT
>TRBJ1-1|few|-|TRBV6-6
CASSYWEEAFF
TGTGCCAGCAGTTACTGGGAAGAAGCTTTCTTT
>TRBJ1-1|once|-|TRBV5-1
CASSWTRNTEAFF
TGCGCCAGCAGCTGGACTCGGAACACTGAAGCTTTCTTT
>TRBJ1-1|once|-|TRBV28
CASTTGGTEAFF
TGTGCCAGCACCACGGGGGGGACTGAAGCTTTCTTT
>TRBJ2-6|-|-|TRBV11-2
CASSITSGANVLTF
TGTGCCAGCAGCATAACTTCTGGGGCCAACGTCCTGACTTTC
>TRBJ1-1|-|-|TRBV10-2
CASKRNPNTEAFF
TGCGCCAGCAAACGGAATCCGAACACTGAAGCTTTCTTT
>TRBJ1-2|-|-|TRBV30
CAWSKLGIYGYTF
TGTGCCTGGAGTAAGTTAGGGATCTATGGCTACACCTTC
>TRBJ2-1|-|TRBD1|TRBV6-1
CASSVLRQGSNEQFF
TGTGCCAGCAGCGTATTAAGACAGGGATCGAATGAGCAGTTCTTC
>TRBJ1-3|few|-|TRBV5-1
CASSFWGEPGNTIYF
TGCGCCAGCAGCTTTTGGGGGGAGCCTGGAAACACCATATATTTT
>TRBJ1-1|-|-|TRBV7-2
CASSQGGGWNTEAFF
TGTGCCAGCAGCCAAGGGGGGGGATGGAACACTGAAGCTTTCTTT
>TRBJ2-3|-|-|TRBV11-2
CASSLGGGTTQYF
TGTGCCAGCAGCTTAGGGGGGGGCACTACGCAGTATTTT
>TRBJ2-7|-|-|TRBV2
CASSRAGSSYEQYF
TGTGCCAGCAGTCGAGCGGGTAGCTCCTACGAGCAGTACTTC
>TRBJ2-1|-|-|TRBV5-6
CASRPLGGANNEQFF
TGTGCCAGCAGACCACTTGGCGGGGCCAACAATGAGCAGTTCTTC
>TRBJ2-2|few|-|TRBV6-6
CASQGGVGTGELFF
TGTGCCAGCCAAGGAGGGGTGGGCACCGGGGAGCTGTTTTTT
>TRBJ2-5|-|-|TRBV7-9
CASSFWLSGEETQYF
TGTGCCAGCAGCTTTTGGTTATCGGGGGAAGAGACCCAGTACTTC
>TRBJ1-6|-|TRBD1|TRBV5-5
CASSLQTGGRNSPLHF
TGTGCCAGCAGCTTACAAACAGGGGGCAGGAATTCACCCCTCCACTTT
>TRBJ1-5|few|-|TRBV2
CASSGPSQPQHF
TGTGCCAGCAGTGGCCCCAGTCAGCCCCAGCATTTT
>TRBJ1-6|-|-|TRBV7-9
CASSAAPYNSPLHF
TGTGCCAGCAGCGCGGCCCCCTATAATTCACCCCTCCACTTT
>TRBJ1-1|-|-|TRBV18
CASSPRTDDTEAFF
TGTGCCAGCTCACCGCGGACGGATGACACTGAAGCTTTCTTT
>TRBJ2-3|-|-|TRBV6-5
CASKIRGGTDTQYF
TGTGCCAGCAAAATACGTGGGGGCACAGATACGCAGTATTTT
>TRBJ1-5|-|-|TRBV19
CASRRRDFGSNQPQHF
TGTGCCAGTAGAAGAAGGGACTTCGGTAGCAATCAGCCCCAGCATTTT
>TRBJ1-6|-|-|TRBV4-1
CASSQTPRAGSPLHF
TGCGCCAGCAGCCAAACCCCGCGGGCTGGTTCACCCCTCCACTTT
>TRBJ1-1|-|-|TRBV7-9
CASSRRGGGGTEAFF
TGTGCCAGCAGCCGGAGGGGGGGAGGCGGCACTGAAGCTTTCTTT
>TRBJ2-2|-|TRBD1|TRBV2
CASRTGSAGELFF
TGTGCCAGCCGGACAGGGTCGGCCGGGGAGCTGTTTTTT
>TRBJ2-7|few|TRBD2|TRBV7-9
CASSLGGRVEQYF
TGTGCCAGCAGCTTAGGCGGGAGGGTTGAGCAGTACTTC
>TRBJ2-7|-|TRBD1|TRBV27
CASSSLRGQDSYEQYF
TGTGCCAGCAGTTCCCTCCGGGGACAGGACTCCTACGAGCAGTACTTC
>TRBJ1-2|-|-|TRBV25-1
CASSLGLIYGYTF
TGTGCCAGCAGTTTGGGGCTGATTTATGGCTACACCTTC